One sample yielded the 12 T cell receptor beta chains listed below, sequenced in a study of blood T cells in healthy people across ages. A J-beta primer mix and a sample-barcoded 5' primer were used in a second PCR of about 7 to 12 cycles. TCRdb re-analysed the 5' RACE reads in MiXCR, keeping a single row per CDR3 protein. Of roughly 500,000 distinct CDR3 sequences in the sample, 27% are singletons; the top ten hold under 20%. Sequencing was done on a sample of blood. Receptor source: a woman in her 70s in good health.

The CDR3: CSAYGTGKGNTIYF. CDR3 DNA: TGCAGTGCTTACGGGACAGGGAAGGGAAACACCATATATTTT. The chain uses TRBV20-1 and TRBJ1-3; 9 bases line up with TRBD1. The V segment lost 5 bases and the J segment 4 bases; nucleotides outside the gene matches: 6. Germline CDR1 and CDR2: DFQATT and SNEGSKA (reference sequence). The CDR3 is 14 residues long.

This clonotype showed up just a few times. The chain combines TRBV2 with TRBJ2-5; D ambiguous. The CDR3 totals 11 residues. CDR1 is SNHLY and CDR2 is FYNNEI in the germline V gene. V was shortened by 7 bases and J by 3 bases, with 6 bases between the two germline ends. The CDR3 DNA reads TGTGCCAGCACCATAGAAGAGACCCAGTACTTC. Its translation: CASTIEETQYF.

V gene TRBV29-1 combines with J gene TRBJ1-2; TRBD1 might be the D (5 bases). The length of the CDR3 is 15 residues. Trimming stripped 8 bases from V and 2 bases from J, with 21 bases between. Germline V CDR1 and CDR2: SQVTM, ANQGSEA. This chain's CDR3 is CSTRDLLSANYGYTF. CDR3 DNA: TGCAGCACCCGGGACTTACTATCAGCCAACTATGGCTACACCTTC. Complete variable domain (other parts from reference TRBV29-1 and TRBJ1-2): SAVISQKPSRDICQRGTSLTIQCQVDSQVTMMFWYRQQPGQSLTLIATANQGSEATYESGFVIDKFPISRPNLTFSTLTVSNMSPEDSSIYLCSTRDLLSANYGYTFGSGTRLTVV.

J is TRBJ1-4 and V is TRBV7-8; the D is unclear. V was pared by 4 bases and J by 12 bases, with 12 bases between. Germline V gene lookup returns CDR1 SGHVS and CDR2 FQNEAQ. The CDR3 length is 12 residues. CDR3 sequence reads: CASSSVSGQLFF. CDR3 DNA: TGTGCCAGCAGCTCAGTATCTGGACAACTGTTTTTT. Full variable domain (outside the CDR3, taken from reference TRBV7-8 and TRBJ1-4): GAGVSQSPRYKVAKRGQDVALRCDPISGHVSLFWYQQALGQGPEFLTYFQNEAQLDKSGLPSDRFFAERPEGSVSTLKIQRTQQEDSAVYLCASSSVSGQLFFGSGTQLSVL.

The chain links TRBV20-1 to TRBJ2-5; 13 bases line up with TRBD2. The V and J ends lost 5 bases and 5 bases, in that order; junction bases with no gene match: 8. The CDR3 runs 15 residues. Per germline, CDR1 DFQATT and CDR2 SNEGSKA (reference sequence). CDR3 region: CSAGGLAGKEETQYF. As DNA, the CDR3 is TGCAGTGCTGGGGGACTAGCGGGAAAGGAGGAGACCCAGTACTTC.

Comments on this clonotype: Likely a read error: the CDR3 ends without its conserved phenylalanine or tryptophan. The chain carries TRBV20-1 and TRBJ1-2; D call uncertain. The CDR3 spans 12 residues. Germline V gives CDR1 DFQATT, CDR2 SNEGSKA (reference sequence). Trimming left V 0 bases short and J 8 bases short, with 10 bases between. Here the CDR3 reads CSARDLGTGYTY. Here the CDR3 DNA reads TGCAGTGCTAGAGATCTGGGTACGGGCTACACCTAC.

The chain joins TRBV20-1 to TRBJ1-1; no clear D. Germline CDR1 is DFQATT and CDR2 is SNEGSKA (reference sequence). The CDR3 has 14 residues. Deletions cut 6 bases from V and 1 base from J, with 15 bases between. The DNA of the CDR3 is TGCAGTGCCAGGAAAGGCGCCCAGAACACTGAAGCTTTCTTT. Translated, it gives CSARKGAQNTEAFF.

Regarding this clonotype: Germline is not matched at one junction end, which may reflect a read error. The chain combines TRBV20-1 with TRBJ2-5; D not resolved. The CDR3 has 12 residues. The V gene's germline CDR1 is DFQATT and CDR2 SNEGSKA (reference sequence). The CDR3 spells CSAIGREETRYF. DNA for the CDR3: TGCAGTGCTATTGGAAGGGAAGAGACCCGGTACTTC.

The rearrangement links TRBV10-2 to TRBJ2-7; 8 bases are a match to TRBD2. Germline V CDR1 and CDR2: WSHSY, SAAADI. J was trimmed by 0 bases and V by 6 bases; bases with no gene match: 10. This CDR3 region has 16 residues. CDR3 sequence reads: CASRDRLSGGSYEQYF. As DNA, the CDR3 is TGCGCCAGCAGGGACCGGCTCAGCGGGGGCTCCTACGAGCAGTACTTC.

There are a few counts of this clonotype. The CDR3 reads CASSLASRLGFEQFF. In nucleotides, the CDR3 is TGCGCCAGCAGCTTGGCCAGCCGACTTGGGTTTGAGCAGTTCTTC. The V gene is TRBV5-1, the J gene TRBJ2-1, with D unresolved. Germline CDR1 reads SGHRS; CDR2 reads YFSETQ. V gave up 0 bases and J gave up 9 bases, with 16 bases separating them. This CDR3 spans 15 amino acids.

V gene TRBV21-1 combines with J gene TRBJ1-1. TRBV21-1 is termed a pseudogene. CDR3 length equals 17 residues. The CDR3 loop reads CASSKYLTVIMNTEAFF. The CDR3 DNA sequence: TGTGCCAGCAGTAAATACCTAACAGTGATAATGAACACTGAAGCTTTCTTT.

The chain uses TRBV10-3 and TRBJ2-7; tentative D call: TRBD2 (6 bases). The CDR3 is 13 residues long. V lost 8 bases, J lost 7 bases, and 18 bases lay in between. Germline CDR1 and CDR2: ENHRY and SYGVKD. CDR3 sequence (DNA): TGTGCCATCTCCCCGGACTACGAGGCGGAGCAGTACTTC. Its protein is CAISPDYEAEQYF.